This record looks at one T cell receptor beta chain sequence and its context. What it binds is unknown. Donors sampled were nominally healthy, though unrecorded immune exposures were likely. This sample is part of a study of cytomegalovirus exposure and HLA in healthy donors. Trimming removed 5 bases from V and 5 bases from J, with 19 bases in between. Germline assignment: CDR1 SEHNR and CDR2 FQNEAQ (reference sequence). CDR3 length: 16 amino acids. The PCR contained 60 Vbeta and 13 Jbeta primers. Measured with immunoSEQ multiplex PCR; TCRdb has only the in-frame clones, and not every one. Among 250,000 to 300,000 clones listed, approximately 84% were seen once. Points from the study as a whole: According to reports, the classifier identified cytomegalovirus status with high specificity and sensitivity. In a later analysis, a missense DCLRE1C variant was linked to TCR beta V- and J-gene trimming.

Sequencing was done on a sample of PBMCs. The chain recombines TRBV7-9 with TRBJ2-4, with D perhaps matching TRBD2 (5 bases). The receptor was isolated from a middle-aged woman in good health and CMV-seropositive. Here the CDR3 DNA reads TGTGCCAGCAGCCCCCCCTCCTGGGGAGTCCAAAACATTCAGTACTTC. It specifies CASSPPSWGVQNIQYF.